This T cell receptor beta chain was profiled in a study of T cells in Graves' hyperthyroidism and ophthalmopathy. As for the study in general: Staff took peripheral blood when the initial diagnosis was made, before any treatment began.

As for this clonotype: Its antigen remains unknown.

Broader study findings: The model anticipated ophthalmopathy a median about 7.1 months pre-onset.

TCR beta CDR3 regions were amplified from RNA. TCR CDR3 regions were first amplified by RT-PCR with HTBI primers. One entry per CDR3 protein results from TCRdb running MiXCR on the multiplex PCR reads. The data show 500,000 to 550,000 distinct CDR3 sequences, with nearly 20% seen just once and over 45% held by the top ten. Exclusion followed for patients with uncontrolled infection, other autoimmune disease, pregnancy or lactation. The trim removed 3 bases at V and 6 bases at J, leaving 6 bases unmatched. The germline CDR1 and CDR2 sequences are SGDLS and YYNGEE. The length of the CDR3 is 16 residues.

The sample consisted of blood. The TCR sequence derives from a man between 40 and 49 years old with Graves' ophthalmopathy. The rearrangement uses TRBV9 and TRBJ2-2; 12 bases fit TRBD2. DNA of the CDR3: TGTGCCAGCAGCGCCAGACTAGCGGGAGATTCCGGGGAGCTGTTTTTT. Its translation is CASSARLAGDSGELFF.